The 4 T cell receptor beta chains listed next were all sequenced from one sample in a study of blood T cell repertoires in COVID-19. Method: immunoSEQ multiplex PCR; TCRdb's copy keeps in-frame clones and lacks some. Seen here are more than 65,000 clones, roughly four fifths observed once, and the top ten hold less than 8.5%. What was sequenced was peripheral blood. These receptors all come from a human donor in a cohort sampled during active COVID-19.

The rearrangement joins TRBV3-1 (or the pseudogene TRBV3-2) to TRBJ2-3, with D hard to call. V was shortened by 2 bases and J by 1 base, with 4 bases between the two germline ends. CDR1 is LGHDT and CDR2 is YNNKEL in the germline V gene (reference sequence). This CDR3 comprises 13 residues. The CDR3 here is CASSQLRTDTQYF. Written as DNA, the CDR3 is TGTGCCAGCAGCCAACTCCGCACAGATACGCAGTATTTT.

This clone occurred once. The rearrangement joins TRBV6-2 or TRBV6-3 to TRBJ1-1; maybe TRBD1 (5 bases). V lost 6 bases and J 5 bases, leaving 19 bases between the germline ends. The CDR3 runs to 15 residues. Germline V lookup: CDR1 MNHEY, CDR2 SVGEGT. The CDR3 loop reads CASSPPFGRVTEAFF. As DNA, the CDR3 is TGTGCCAGCAGCCCCCCCTTCGGCAGGGTGACTGAAGCTTTCTTT.

V is TRBV10-3 and J is TRBJ2-2; TRBD2 is a possible D gene (7 bases). Germline values: CDR1 ENHRY, CDR2 SYGVKD. The CDR3 totals 15 residues. Trimming pared 5 bases from V and 5 bases from J, leaving 15 bases between. CDR3 residues: CAISSEGGRTGELFF. CDR3 DNA sequence: TGTGCCATCAGTTCAGAGGGGGGGCGAACCGGGGAGCTGTTTTTT.

This rearrangement joins TRBV19 to TRBJ2-7; D gene uncertain. The germline V and J ends were trimmed by 5 bases and 5 bases, with 16 bases remaining between them. Per germline, CDR1 LNHDA and CDR2 SQIVND (reference sequence). The length of the CDR3 is 14 residues. For the CDR3, the DNA is TGTGCCAGTAGTCCCCAGGTTGAAGCTCACGAGCAGTACTTC. Its protein is CASSPQVEAHEQYF. The variable domain in full, completed from reference TRBV19 and TRBJ2-7, reads DGGITQSPKYLFRKEGQNVTLSCEQNLNHDAMYWYRQDPGQGLRLIYYSQIVNDFQKGDIAEGYSVSREKKESFPLTVTSAQKNPTAFYLCASSPQVEAHEQYFGPGTRLTVT.